Presented here are 5 T cell receptor beta chains from one specimen sequenced in a study of blood T cell repertoires in COVID-19. Sequencing was performed with immunoSEQ multiplex PCR; in TCRdb, only in-frame clones are kept and a portion is missing. The repertoire has about 320,000 clones, roughly nine tenths of them found once; the top ten carry about 6%. The sample consisted of PBMCs or T cells enriched from blood (not recorded which). The receptors shown here come from a young woman who had recovered from COVID-19.

This rearrangement joins TRBV10-2 to TRBJ1-5, with D possibly TRBD1 on 5 matching bases. This CDR3 has 13 amino acids. The germline V and J ends were trimmed by 3 bases and 9 bases, with 12 bases remaining between them. The germline V gene has CDR1 WSHSY and CDR2 SAAADI. The CDR3 DNA follows: TGCGCCAGCAGTGACAGGGCCCCAGGGCCCCAGCATTTT. Its protein is CASSDRAPGPQHF.

The V gene is TRBV2, the J gene TRBJ2-3; D not certain. The ends were cut back, 5 bases at V and 1 base at J, with 13 bases in the middle. The CDR3 is made up of 15 amino acids. Germline CDR1 and CDR2: SNHLY and FYNNEI. The CDR3 protein is CASSTLSGRTDTQYF. CDR3 DNA: TGTGCCAGCAGTACGTTGTCAGGCCGCACAGATACGCAGTATTTT.

The chain uses TRBV13 and TRBJ1-2; 8 positions match TRBD1. The V and J ends lost 4 bases and 4 bases, in that order; junction bases with no gene match: 5. Germline CDR1 PRHDT, CDR2 FYEKMQ (reference sequence). The CDR3 loop spans 14 amino acids. CDR3 in DNA: TGTGCCAGCAGCTCCGGACAGGGACGCTATGGCTACACCTTC. The encoded protein is CASSSGQGRYGYTF.

The V call is TRBV6-5, the J call TRBJ2-7, with 8 positions matching TRBD2. J gave up 4 bases and V 8 bases, and 4 bases lay outside the gene matches. Germline CDR1 reads MNHEY; CDR2 reads SVGAGI. This CDR3 is 12 amino acids long. The CDR3 nucleotides are TGTGCCAGCGGACTAGCCGAGTACGAGCAGTACTTC. It is translated as CASGLAEYEQYF.

This clone is a singleton in its sample. This chain connects TRBV6-2 or TRBV6-3 to TRBJ1-1; TRBD1 agrees at 9 bases. The CDR3 length is 19 residues. Losses at the gene ends were 2 bases for V and 4 bases for J; bases not matched to a gene: 17. The germline V gene encodes CDR1 MNHEY and CDR2 SVGEGT. CDR3 bases: TGTGCCAGCAGTTACCCTCAACAAGCCGGGACAGGGATCGGCACTGAAGCTTTCTTT. Protein sequence: CASSYPQQAGTGIGTEAFF.